This is a list of T cell receptor beta chains from one sample in a study of T cell responses to AZD1222 COVID-19 vaccine. Only in-frame clones appear in the TCRdb table, and some are missing; sequencing was by immunoSEQ multiplex PCR. The sample has more than 90,000 clones; approximately 90% are singletons. The specimen was peripheral blood, collected 28 days after the second AZD1222 dose. The receptors shown here come from an adult who received the AZD1222 COVID-19 vaccine. The conserved cysteine and the conserved F or W are not part of the CDR3 here. The D gene is left open where the match is weak.

>TRBJ1-5|NA|TRBV6-5
ASSLARNNQPQH
>TRBJ2-1|NA|TRBV27
ASSSTYRVPTNEQF
>TRBJ1-1|NA|TRBV10-1
ASHFQGSANTEAF
>TRBJ1-1|TRBD1|TRBV18
ASSPWTGMNTEAF
>TRBJ2-7|NA|TRBV5-1
ASSTGTLTYEQY
>TRBJ2-7|NA|TRBV7-2
ASSLQGGDEQY
>TRBJ1-2|NA|TRBV7-2
ASTTALNYGYT
>TRBJ2-7|TRBD2|TRBV19
ASSSGTSPYEQY
>TRBJ1-4|NA|TRBV19
ASSQGRANEKLF
>TRBJ2-7|NA|TRBV28
ASSYATPTGYYEQY
>TRBJ1-1|NA|TRBV2
ASSETPQSKAF
>TRBJ1-1|TRBD1|TRBV11-3
ASSLGTGVNTEAF
>TRBJ1-5|NA|TRBV12-3/TRBV12-4
ASSLEGSASQH
>TRBJ2-3|TRBD1|TRBV6-4
ASSERTGGTDTQY
>TRBJ2-3|TRBD2|TRBV19
ASSTSGSTDTQY
>TRBJ1-1|NA|TRBV18
ASSPVVGAIFF
>TRBJ1-6|NA|TRBV2
ASKKSYNSPLH
>TRBJ2-7|NA|TRBV5-1
ASSLYPGSYEQY
>TRBJ2-7|TRBD1|TRBV7-2
ASSYDAGTGNYEQY
>TRBJ1-5|NA|TRBV4-3
ASSQALGSNQPQH
>TRBJ2-3|TRBD2|TRBV28
ASSLFLLGGGTDTQY
>TRBJ1-1|TRBD1|TRBV11-2
ASSLDIGQVNTEAF
>TRBJ2-5|NA|TRBV5-1
ASSPDPNQETQY
>TRBJ2-3|NA|TRBV11-3
ASSSLTTDTQY
>TRBJ2-1|NA|TRBV13
ASSLGPLAYPNEQF
>TRBJ2-4|TRBD1|TRBV7-3
ASSLGGQAGENIQY
>TRBJ1-1|NA|TRBV12-3/TRBV12-4
ASSLFRDTEAF
>TRBJ2-5|NA|TRBV12-1
ASSFDLRGPETQY
>TRBJ2-2|TRBD1|TRBV9
ASSVAGTGITGELF
>TRBJ1-1|NA|TRBV9
ASSVVSDTEAF
>TRBJ1-2|NA|TRBV3-1/TRBV3-2
ASSQGGLGHGYT
>TRBJ1-3|TRBD1|TRBV19
ASIWGQDNQGNTIY
>TRBJ2-5|NA|TRBV6-5
ASSWLGAETQY
>TRBJ2-1|TRBD1|TRBV7-9
ASSSLTGGPYNEQF
>TRBJ2-7|TRBD1|TRBV27
ASSETGGVYEQY
>TRBJ2-7|NA|TRBV5-4
ASSLDLVPYEQY
>TRBJ1-4|NA|TRBV21-1
ASSNPTTRDRSYETNEKLF
>TRBJ1-5|TRBD1|TRBV5-1
ASSLGTGDYQPQH
>TRBJ2-1|NA|TRBV7-7
ASSLAPYNEQF
>TRBJ1-1|NA|TRBV4-2
ASSQEISNTEAF
>TRBJ2-4|NA|TRBV19
ASSIGPGGNIQY